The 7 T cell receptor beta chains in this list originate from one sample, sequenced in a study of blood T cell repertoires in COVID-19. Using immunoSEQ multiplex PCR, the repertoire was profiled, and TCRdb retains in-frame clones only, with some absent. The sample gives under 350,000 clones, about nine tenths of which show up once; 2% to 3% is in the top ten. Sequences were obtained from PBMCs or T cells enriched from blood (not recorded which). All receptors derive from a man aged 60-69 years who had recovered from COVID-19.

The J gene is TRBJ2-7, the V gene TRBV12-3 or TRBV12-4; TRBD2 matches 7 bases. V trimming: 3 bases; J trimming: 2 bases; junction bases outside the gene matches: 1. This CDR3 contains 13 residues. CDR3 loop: CASSFAGAYEQYF. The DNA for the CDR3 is TGTGCCAGCAGTTTCGCGGGAGCCTACGAGCAGTACTTC.

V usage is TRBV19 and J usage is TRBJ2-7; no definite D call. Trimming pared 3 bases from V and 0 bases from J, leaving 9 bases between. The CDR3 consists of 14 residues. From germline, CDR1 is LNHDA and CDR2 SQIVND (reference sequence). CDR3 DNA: TGTGCCAGTAGTATTAATACAGTCTCCTACGAGCAGTACTTC. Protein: CASSINTVSYEQYF.

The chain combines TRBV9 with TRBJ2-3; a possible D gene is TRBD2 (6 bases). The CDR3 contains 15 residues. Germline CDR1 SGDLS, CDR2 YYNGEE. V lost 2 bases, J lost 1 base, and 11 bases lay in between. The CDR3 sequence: CASSVGGSGTDTQYF. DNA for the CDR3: TGTGCCAGCAGCGTTGGAGGGAGCGGCACAGATACGCAGTATTTT. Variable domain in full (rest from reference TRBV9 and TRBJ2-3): DSGVTQTPKHLITATGQRVTLRCSPRSGDLSVYWYQQSLDQGLQFLIQYYNGEERAKGNILERFSAQQFPDLHSELNLSSLELGDSALYFCASSVGGSGTDTQYFGPGTRLTVL.

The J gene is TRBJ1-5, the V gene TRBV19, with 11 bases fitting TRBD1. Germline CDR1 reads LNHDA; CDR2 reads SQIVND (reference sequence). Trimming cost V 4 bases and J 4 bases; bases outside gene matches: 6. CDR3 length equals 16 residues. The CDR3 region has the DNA TGTGCCAGTAGTACCTATGGACAGGGGGCGAATCAGCCCCAGCATTTT. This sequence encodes CASSTYGQGANQPQHF.

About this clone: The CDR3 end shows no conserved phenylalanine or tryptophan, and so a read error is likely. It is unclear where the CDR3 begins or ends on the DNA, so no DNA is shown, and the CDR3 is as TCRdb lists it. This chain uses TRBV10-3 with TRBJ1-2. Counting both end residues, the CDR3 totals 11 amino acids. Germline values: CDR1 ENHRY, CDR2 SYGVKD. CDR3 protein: CATSEGGIWGI.

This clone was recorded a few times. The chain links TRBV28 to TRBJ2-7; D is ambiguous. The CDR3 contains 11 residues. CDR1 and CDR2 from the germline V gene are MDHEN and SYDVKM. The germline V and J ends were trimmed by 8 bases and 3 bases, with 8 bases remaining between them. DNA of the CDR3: TGTGCCAGCGGGCAGGACTACGAGCAGTACTTC. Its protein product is CASGQDYEQYF.

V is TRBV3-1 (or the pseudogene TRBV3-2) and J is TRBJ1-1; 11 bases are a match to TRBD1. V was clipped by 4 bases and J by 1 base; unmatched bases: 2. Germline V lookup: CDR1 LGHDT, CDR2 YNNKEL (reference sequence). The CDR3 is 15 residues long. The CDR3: CASSRTGGTNTEAFF. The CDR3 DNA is TGTGCCAGCAGCCGGACAGGGGGCACGAACACTGAAGCTTTCTTT.